The clone carrying this T cell receptor beta chain appeared a few times. Its antigen is unknown. The data are from a study of response to subunit inactivated influenza vaccine. TCRdb re-derived calls from the RT-PCR reads in MiXCR, one entry per CDR3 protein. The table lists 600,000 to 850,000 distinct CDR3 sequences, 12% to 15% of them singletons. Findings of the study overall: Every seasonal influenza vaccination brings in few new T cells, the authors suggested.

The CDR3 runs to 14 residues. CDR1 is SGHRS and CDR2 is YFSETQ in the germline V gene. V was cut by 1 base and J by 0 bases, with 8 bases left in between. This TCR came from a man in his fifties who received an inactivated influenza vaccine. The chain recombines TRBV5-1 with TRBJ2-7; tentatively, D is TRBD2 (6 bases). The sequences come from PBMCs from blood, collected around two weeks before vaccination. CDR3 DNA sequence: TGCGCCAGCAGCTTGTGGAGGGACTCCTACGAGCAGTACTTC. Translated: CASSLWRDSYEQYF. The entire variable domain, with the rest obtained from reference TRBV5-1 and TRBJ2-7, is as follows: KAGVTQTPRYLIKTRGQQVTLSCSPISGHRSVSWYQQTPGQGLQFLFEYFSETQRNKGNFPGRFSGRQFSNSRSEMNVSTLELGDSALYLCASSLWRDSYEQYFGPGTRLTVT.